The 24 T cell receptor beta chains listed next were all sequenced from one sample in a study of shared clonotypes between healthy human individuals. Profiling relied on immunoSEQ multiplex PCR, and the TCRdb table lists in-frame clones only, not all of them. This table holds roughly 2.6 million clones, approximately 90% found once. The source material was naive CD4+ T cells sorted from blood. Regarding subset: CD45RA+ positively selected. These receptors were collected from a man between 18 and 35 years old in good health.

The chain couples TRBV6-6 to TRBJ2-1; D perhaps matches TRBD1 (6 bases). Between the trimmed V and J ends, which lost 6 bases and 8 bases, there was a span of 14 bases. The CDR3 length is 13 residues. The V gene's germline CDR1 is MNHNY and CDR2 SVGAGI (reference sequence). CDR3 nucleotide sequence: TGTGCCAGCAGCTTACAGGGAGTCGATGAGCAGTTCTTC. It is translated as CASSLQGVDEQFF.

The sample holds one count of this clone. The chain has TRBV5-1 and TRBJ2-3, with 10 bases that match TRBD1. The CDR3 consists of 15 residues. Germline V gene data show CDR1 as SGHRS and CDR2 as YFSETQ. The V and J ends lost 0 bases and 4 bases, in that order; junction bases with no gene match: 2. The CDR3 region has the DNA TGCGCCAGCAGCTTGGGAGGGACAGGGGCAGATACGCAGTATTTT. This codes for CASSLGGTGADTQYF.

This chain joins TRBV30 and TRBJ2-7; D is possibly TRBD2 (5 bases). This CDR3 has 21 residues. The germline gives CDR1 GTSNPN, CDR2 SVGIG (reference sequence). V was shortened by 3 bases and J by 3 bases, with 36 bases between the two germline ends. CDR3 sequence (DNA): TGTGCCTGGAGCGAAGGGTACGGAATTTATGGAGGCAGGCCGAAGATCTACGAGCAGTACTTC. Translated, it gives CAWSEGYGIYGGRPKIYEQYF. The complete variable domain, with remaining parts taken from reference TRBV30 and TRBJ2-7, reads SQTIHQWPATLVQPVGSPLSLECTVEGTSNPNLYWYRQAAGRGLQLLFYSVGIGQISSEVPQNLSASRPQDRQFILSSKKLLLSDSGFYLCAWSEGYGIYGGRPKIYEQYFGPGTRLTVT.

The gene calls are TRBV4-1 and TRBJ2-2, with 13 bases aligning to TRBD2. CDR1 and CDR2 (germline): MGHRA, YSYEKL. The CDR3 length is 17 residues. The V gene end was trimmed by 5 bases and the J gene end by 1 base; junction bases not matched to a gene: 4. The CDR3 loop reads CASSKGLAGLNTGELFF. CDR3 sequence (DNA): TGCGCCAGCAGCAAGGGACTAGCGGGATTGAACACCGGGGAGCTGTTTTTT.

Details on this clone: Other DNA sequences from this sample encode an identical CDR3 as well. This chain's CDR3 is CASSPRTGSQPQHF. In DNA form, the CDR3 reads TGTGCCAGTAGTCCACGGACAGGGTCTCAGCCCCAGCATTTT. The genes are TRBV19 and TRBJ1-5; the match to TRBD1 covers 8 bases. The trim removed 5 bases at V and 6 bases at J, leaving 6 bases unmatched. The CDR3 contains 14 residues. From germline, CDR1 is LNHDA and CDR2 SQIVND (reference sequence).

V and J are TRBV23-1 and TRBJ2-3; 12 positions match TRBD2. TRBV23-1 is an ORF, and what it does is uncertain. The CDR3 contains 15 residues. The V gene end was trimmed by 10 bases and the J gene end by 2 bases; junction bases not matched to a gene: 7. The chain's CDR3 is CAISGLAGFTDTQYF. The DNA for the CDR3 is TGCGCCATCTCCGGACTAGCGGGATTCACAGATACGCAGTATTTT.

To note about this clone: The junction departs from the called germline gene at one end, perhaps through a read error. The chain uses TRBV10-3 and TRBJ1-4; perhaps TRBD1 as D (6 bases). The CDR3 sequence is 14 residues long. Germline CDR1 is ENHRY and CDR2 is SYGVKD. CDR3 coding DNA: TGTGCCACCAGTTTGGGGGGGGCCGGGGAAAAACTGTTTTTT. Translating gives CATSLGGAGEKLFF.

This clone is a singleton in its sample. The V call is TRBV6-1, the J call TRBJ1-6, with D unresolved. Germline V gene sequence: CDR1 MNHNS, CDR2 SASEGT. Trimming took 10 bases from V and 0 from J, leaving 13 bases between them. CDR3 length: 15 residues. The CDR3 here is CATRLAGSYNSPLHF. CDR3 in DNA: TGTGCCACCAGGTTAGCGGGCTCCTATAATTCACCCCTCCACTTT.

V usage is TRBV5-1 and J usage is TRBJ2-3; 11 bases fit TRBD2. The CDR3 is made up of 17 amino acids. V shed 1 base, J shed 2 bases, and the junction held 6 bases outside the gene matches. Germline CDR1 is SGHRS and CDR2 is YFSETQ. CDR3 sequence (DNA): TGCGCCAGCAGCTTGACTCTAGCGGGGGGTTCCACAGATACGCAGTATTTT. It specifies CASSLTLAGGSTDTQYF.

The rearrangement uses TRBV5-6 and TRBJ1-4; D is unclear. Germline V lookup: CDR1 SGHDT, CDR2 YYEEEE. The CDR3 spans 15 residues. Trimming stripped 5 bases from V and 3 bases from J, with 14 bases between. In nucleotides, the CDR3 is TGTGCCAGCAGTGGCTTCGGACCCGCTAATGAAAAACTGTTTTTT. Residues: CASSGFGPANEKLFF.

The chain employs TRBV27 and TRBJ1-5; D unresolved. The CDR3 has 14 amino acids. In germline, CDR1 is MNHEY, CDR2 SMNVEV (reference sequence). Between the trimmed V and J ends, which lost 6 bases and 2 bases, there was a span of 11 bases. CDR3 protein: CASSRGSGNQPQHF. For the CDR3, the DNA is TGTGCCAGCAGCCGAGGGAGCGGCAATCAGCCCCAGCATTTT.

This chain links TRBV19 with TRBJ1-5; D uncertain. There are 12 residues in the CDR3. The germline V and J ends were trimmed by 8 bases and 7 bases, with 12 bases remaining between them. The germline V gene encodes CDR1 LNHDA and CDR2 SQIVND (reference sequence). The CDR3 region is CASAGRDQPQHF. The CDR3 region has the DNA TGTGCCAGTGCGGGGAGAGACCAGCCCCAGCATTTT.

The chain joins TRBV4-1 to TRBJ1-5; D gene uncertain. The V end lost 3 bases, the J end lost 7 bases, and 13 bases lay between the germline ends. This CDR3 has 14 residues. CDR1 is MGHRA, CDR2 YSYEKL, per germline. The CDR3 protein is CASSQLRTEQPQHF. For the CDR3, the DNA is TGCGCCAGCAGCCAGCTGAGGACTGAACAGCCCCAGCATTTT.

The CDR3 DNA sequence: TGTGCCACCTCCCCGGGGGGGAGCGGCAATCAGCCCCAGCATTTT. Translating gives CATSPGGSGNQPQHF. The J gene is TRBJ1-5, the V gene TRBV19; D is perhaps TRBD1 (5 bases). The V gene's germline CDR1 is LNHDA and CDR2 SQIVND (reference sequence). The CDR3 is 15 residues long. Trimming stripped 10 bases from V and 2 bases from J, with 18 bases between. The complete variable domain, with remaining parts taken from reference TRBV19 and TRBJ1-5, reads DGGITQSPKYLFRKEGQNVTLSCEQNLNHDAMYWYRQDPGQGLRLIYYSQIVNDFQKGDIAEGYSVSREKKESFPLTVTSAQKNPTAFYLCATSPGGSGNQPQHFGDGTRLSIL.

V gene TRBV6-4 combines with J gene TRBJ2-1, with D maybe TRBD1 (6 bases). The V gene's germline CDR1 is MRHNA and CDR2 SNTAGT. Trimming left V 0 bases short and J 5 bases short, with 14 bases between. The CDR3 contains 16 residues. The CDR3 spells CASSDSRGNLHNEQFF. DNA of the CDR3: TGTGCCAGCAGTGACTCCAGGGGAAATCTACACAATGAGCAGTTCTTC.

This chain uses TRBV27 with TRBJ2-1, with a weak D call TRBD1 (6 bases). From germline, CDR1 is MNHEY and CDR2 SMNVEV (reference sequence). The CDR3 spans 14 residues. V dropped 7 bases and J dropped 9 bases, with 19 bases sitting between them. The CDR3 loop is CASTRRPAGAEQFF. CDR3 nucleotides: TGTGCCAGCACGAGGAGGCCAGCAGGGGCTGAGCAGTTCTTC.

The chain links TRBV5-1 to TRBJ1-2, with a tentative D call TRBD1 (5 bases). The ends were cut back, 4 bases at V and 7 bases at J, with 17 bases in the middle. The CDR3 consists of 14 residues. CDR1 is SGHRS and CDR2 is YFSETQ in the germline V gene. The CDR3 DNA reads as TGCGCCAGCAGCCTAGCGACAGCCGAGGGTGGCTACACCTTC. Its protein product is CASSLATAEGGYTF.

A note on this clone: Other DNA sequences from this sample encode an identical CDR3 as well. The genes are TRBV5-1 and TRBJ1-4; D is ambiguous. Germline values: CDR1 SGHRS, CDR2 YFSETQ. The CDR3 runs to 16 residues. Trimming took off 0 bases at V and 0 bases at J, with 9 bases between the two ends. CDR3 in amino acids: CASSLDRAATNEKLFF. The CDR3 nucleotides are TGCGCCAGCAGCTTGGATCGGGCTGCAACTAATGAAAAACTGTTTTTT.

The V call is TRBV7-2, the J call TRBJ1-2, with 7 bases identical to TRBD1. CDR1 is SGHTA and CDR2 is FQGNSA in the germline V gene. V gave up 3 bases and J gave up 8 bases; unmatched junction bases: 12. This CDR3 region has 15 residues. The CDR3 reads CASSLVAGGLEGYTF. Here the CDR3 DNA reads TGTGCCAGCAGCTTGGTGGCAGGGGGGTTAGAGGGCTACACCTTC.

This chain joins TRBV7-9 and TRBJ2-7, with a possible D match to TRBD2 (6 bases). V dropped 5 bases and J dropped 0 bases, with 20 bases sitting between them. CDR3 length equals 17 residues. The germline CDR1 and CDR2 sequences are SEHNR and FQNEAQ (reference sequence). In nucleotides, the CDR3 is TGTGCCAGCAGCCCCCAACTAGGGAGGAGAAGCTCCTACGAGCAGTACTTC. Protein: CASSPQLGRRSSYEQYF.

CDR3 DNA sequence: TGTGCCAGCTGTAGCGGGGGCTCCTACGAGCAGTACTTC. This gives the protein CASCSGGSYEQYF. The chain combines TRBV25-1 with TRBJ2-7; TRBD2 agrees at 9 bases. J lost 0 bases, V lost 8 bases, and 2 bases had no gene match. Germline CDR1 is MGHDK and CDR2 is SYGVNS. The CDR3 spans 13 residues.

This clone was recorded once. The gene calls are TRBV10-3 and TRBJ1-1; tentative D call: TRBD1 (6 bases). From germline, CDR1 is ENHRY and CDR2 SYGVKD. V was shortened by 7 bases and J by 1 base, with 10 bases between the two germline ends. This CDR3 is built from 13 residues. In DNA, the CDR3 is TGTGCCATCACCGGACAGTCGAACACTGAAGCTTTCTTT. It specifies CAITGQSNTEAFF.

The chain employs TRBV21-1 and TRBJ2-7; TRBD1 was called by the table and not checked on the DNA. TRBV21-1 constitutes a pseudogene. The CDR3 covers 15 residues. In nucleotides, the CDR3 is TGTGCCAGCAGCGCAAGGACAGGGAGAACCTACGAGCAGTACTTC. Translation: CASSARTGRTYEQYF.

A word on this clone: It is likely a read error, because the conserved phenylalanine at the end of the CDR3 is missing. This chain connects TRBV2 to TRBJ1-2; 9 bases align to TRBD1. Germline V gene data show CDR1 as SNHLY and CDR2 as FYNNEI. The trim removed 2 bases at V and 5 bases at J, leaving 9 bases unmatched. There are 16 residues in the CDR3. CDR3: CASSESRTGGEYGYTL. Written as DNA, the CDR3 is TGTGCCAGCAGTGAAAGTCGAACAGGGGGCGAGTATGGCTACACCCTC.